The 24 T cell receptor beta chains given below trace back to one sample, sequenced in a study of T cell responses to AZD1222 COVID-19 vaccine. This table comes from immunoSEQ multiplex PCR, and its TCRdb copy is limited to in-frame clones, with some not included. This table holds about 130,000 clones, under 90% found once. Source: peripheral blood, taken on day 0 of AZD1222 vaccination. The receptors shown here come from an adult in good health.

The V gene is TRBV3-1 (or the pseudogene TRBV3-2), the J gene TRBJ1-3; no definite D call. Germline V gene sequence: CDR1 LGHDT, CDR2 YNNKEL (reference sequence). V lost 1 base, J lost 0 bases, and 4 bases lay in between. This CDR3 contains 14 residues. CDR3 in DNA: TGTGCCAGCAGCCAAGGGGTCTCTGGAAACACCATATATTTT. Its translation: CASSQGVSGNTIYF.

The V call is TRBV7-2, the J call TRBJ1-2; the match to TRBD1 covers 10 bases. This CDR3 is 14 amino acids long. The V segment lost 1 base and the J segment 8 bases; nucleotides outside the gene matches: 4. Per germline, CDR1 SGHTA and CDR2 FQGNSA. The CDR3 coding sequence is TGTGCCAGCAGCTTAGGGGGACAGGGGAGCGGCTACACCTTC. As protein: CASSLGGQGSGYTF.

In this sample, this clone turned up once. This chain connects TRBV12-3 or TRBV12-4 to TRBJ2-7; D is undetermined. There are 11 residues in the CDR3. V lost 2 bases and J 2 bases, leaving 1 base between the germline ends. The CDR3 DNA reads as TGTGCCAGCAGTTTAACCTACGAGCAGTACTTC. This translates into CASSLTYEQYF.

This clone turned up a few times. The rearrangement joins TRBV6-5 to TRBJ2-2; D not resolved. The CDR3 covers 14 residues. Trimming stripped 10 bases from V and 4 bases from J, with 16 bases between. Germline V gives CDR1 MNHEY, CDR2 SVGAGI. The chain's CDR3 is CATTLGGGTGELFF. CDR3 nucleotide sequence: TGTGCCACCACCCTTGGTGGCGGCACCGGGGAGCTGTTTTTT.

This chain uses TRBV5-1 with TRBJ1-2, with D unresolved. Per the germline V gene, CDR1 is SGHRS and CDR2 is YFSETQ. V was cut by 5 bases and J by 4 bases, with 12 bases left in between. CDR3 length: 13 residues. CDR3: CASRAETRYGYTF. The CDR3 bases are TGCGCCAGCAGGGCAGAGACCCGCTATGGCTACACCTTC.

This chain connects TRBV6-1 to TRBJ1-1, with D unresolved. This CDR3 has 14 residues. V dropped 2 bases and J dropped 1 base, with 8 bases sitting between them. Germline loops: CDR1 MNHNS, CDR2 SASEGT. The CDR3 nucleotides are TGTGCCAGCAGTGAATGGCAGGCGAACACTGAAGCTTTCTTT. Its protein product is CASSEWQANTEAFF.

In this sample, this clone turned up a few times. This chain connects TRBV5-4 to TRBJ1-2; TRBD1 might be the D (6 bases). This CDR3 region has 15 residues. V dropped 4 bases and J dropped 5 bases, with 18 bases sitting between them. Germline V CDR1 and CDR2: SGHNT, YYREEE (reference sequence). The CDR3 nucleotides are TGTGCCAGCAGCCCCCCCCAGGGGCCCCAATATGGCTACACCTTC. As protein: CASSPPQGPQYGYTF. Complete variable domain (other parts from reference TRBV5-4 and TRBJ1-2): ETGVTQSPTHLIKTRGQQVTLRCSSQSGHNTVSWYQQALGQGPQFIFQYYREEENGRGNFPPRFSGLQFPNYSSELNVNALELDDSALYLCASSPPQGPQYGYTFGSGTRLTVV.

This chain connects TRBV15 to TRBJ1-1; TRBD1 aligns across 8 bases. The V gene end was trimmed by 5 bases and the J gene end by 3 bases; junction bases not matched to a gene: 2. Germline loops: CDR1 LNHNV, CDR2 YYDKDF (reference sequence). The length of the CDR3 is 13 residues. DNA for the CDR3: TGTGCCACCAGCCCGACAGGGGACACTGAAGCTTTCTTT. This gives the protein CATSPTGDTEAFF.

V is TRBV11-2 and J is TRBJ1-2; no reliable D call. From germline, CDR1 is SGHAT and CDR2 FQNNGV. V lost 5 bases and J lost 9, with 13 bases in between. The CDR3 loop spans 12 amino acids. CDR3 in amino acids: CASSAEGRRYTF. In nucleotides, the CDR3 is TGTGCCAGCAGCGCTGAAGGAAGACGCTACACCTTC.

V usage is TRBV5-6 and J usage is TRBJ1-2, with D tentatively TRBD1 (6 bases). Looked up from germline, CDR1 is SGHDT and CDR2 is YYEEEE. The CDR3 is 13 amino acids. V shed 7 bases and J shed 4 bases, with 14 bases lying between them. For the CDR3, the DNA is TGTGCCAGCCACCACAGGGTTGGCTATGGCTACACCTTC. Its protein is CASHHRVGYGYTF. The variable domain in full, completed from reference TRBV5-6 and TRBJ1-2, reads DAGVTQSPTHLIKTRGQQVTLRCSPKSGHDTVSWYQQALGQGPQFIFQYYEEEERQRGNFPDRFSGHQFPNYSSELNVNALLLGDSALYLCASHHRVGYGYTFGSGTRLTVV.

The V call is TRBV14, the J call TRBJ1-6; tentatively, D is TRBD1 (5 bases). The CDR3 extends over 16 amino acids. Trimming removed 1 base from V and 14 bases from J, with 21 bases in between. CDR1 is SGHDN and CDR2 is FVKESK in the germline V gene. CDR3: CASSQGGVRGPRALHF. The CDR3 DNA reads as TGTGCCAGCAGCCAAGGAGGGGTTCGAGGGCCTCGGGCCCTCCACTTT.

The V gene is TRBV3-1 (or the pseudogene TRBV3-2), the J gene TRBJ1-1, with D uncertain. The CDR3 totals 16 residues. V was trimmed by 1 base and J by 5 bases, leaving 17 bases between them. Germline lookup yields CDR1 LGHDT and CDR2 YNNKEL (reference sequence). The CDR3 region is CASSQGVSGLGTEAFF. CDR3 sequence (DNA): TGTGCCAGCAGCCAAGGGGTCTCCGGTTTGGGTACTGAAGCTTTCTTT.

The gene calls are TRBV5-6 and TRBJ2-7; D remains unclear. Per the germline V gene, CDR1 is SGHDT and CDR2 is YYEEEE. V was trimmed by 1 base and J by 3 bases, leaving 11 bases between them. The CDR3 spans 14 residues. Written as DNA, the CDR3 is TGTGCCAGCAGCTTGATATCAACCGTCTACGAGCAGTACTTC. This sequence encodes CASSLISTVYEQYF.

The V call is TRBV2, the J call TRBJ1-6; D may be TRBD1 (5 bases). Germline-derived CDR1 and CDR2 are SNHLY and FYNNEI. The CDR3 extends over 13 amino acids. V was pared by 6 bases and J by 5 bases, with 8 bases between. The CDR3 DNA reads TGTGCCAGCAGGGGGGGGAATAATTCACCCCTCCACTTT. It encodes CASRGGNNSPLHF. The full variable domain, with the rest looked up from reference TRBV2 and TRBJ1-6, is EPEVTQTPSHQVTQMGQEVILRCVPISNHLYFYWYRQILGQKVEFLVSFYNNEISEKSEIFDDQFSVERPDGSNFTLKIRSTKLEDSAMYFCASRGGNNSPLHFGNGTRLTVT.

The chain couples TRBV15 to TRBJ2-2, with D possibly matching TRBD1 (5 bases). Trimming removed 1 base at V and 5 bases at J, with 14 bases between. From germline, CDR1 is LNHNV and CDR2 YYDKDF (reference sequence). The CDR3 is 16 residues long. The DNA for the CDR3 is TGTGCCACCAGCAGAGCGGGCAGGGTGGTGACCGGGGAGCTGTTTTTT. Residues: CATSRAGRVVTGELFF. The variable domain in full, with the rest retrieved from reference TRBV15 and TRBJ2-2, is DAMVIQNPRYQVTQFGKPVTLSCSQTLNHNVMYWYQQKSSQAPKLLFHYYDKDFNNEADTPDNFQSRRPNTSFCFLDIRSPGLGDTAMYLCATSRAGRVVTGELFFGEGSRLTVL.

This clone was counted only a few times. This chain connects TRBV6-5 to TRBJ1-2; 7 bases are a match to TRBD1. Germline assignment: CDR1 MNHEY and CDR2 SVGAGI. The V and J ends lost 6 bases and 8 bases, in that order; junction bases with no gene match: 9. The CDR3 runs 13 residues. The CDR3 DNA reads as TGTGCCAGCAGCCGACAGGGTATGACGGGCTACACCTTC. Its protein is CASSRQGMTGYTF.

J is TRBJ1-2 and V is TRBV5-4, with TRBD1 as a possible D gene (6 bases). Looked up from germline, CDR1 is SGHNT and CDR2 is YYREEE (reference sequence). This CDR3 region has 14 residues. The V and J ends lost 2 bases and 8 bases respectively, with 16 bases between them. The CDR3 DNA follows: TGTGCCAGCAGCTTAGGGGGGCCTCATCCGGGCTACACCTTC. This gives the protein CASSLGGPHPGYTF.

The chain combines TRBV19 with TRBJ2-7; TRBD2 matches 7 bases. V lost 1 base and J lost 0; bases outside the gene matches: 3. CDR1 and CDR2 from the germline V gene are LNHDA and SQIVND (reference sequence). The CDR3 has 15 residues. The CDR3 spells CASSIGTSSSYEQYF. In DNA, the CDR3 is TGTGCCAGTAGTATAGGGACTAGTTCCTCCTACGAGCAGTACTTC.

The chain has TRBV19 and TRBJ1-3; D call uncertain. V gave up 1 base and J gave up 4 bases, with 5 bases separating them. The CDR3 runs to 13 residues. Germline V lookup: CDR1 LNHDA, CDR2 SQIVND (reference sequence). The CDR3 sequence: CASSIGGGNTIYF. In DNA, the CDR3 is TGTGCCAGTAGTATAGGTGGGGGAAACACCATATATTTT.

The chain has TRBV19 and TRBJ2-7, with 8 bases lining up with TRBD2. Germline CDR1 and CDR2: LNHDA and SQIVND (reference sequence). V lost 3 bases, J lost 2 bases, and 3 bases stayed unmatched. The CDR3 is made up of 14 amino acids. The CDR3 DNA follows: TGTGCCAGTAGTATTACAGCGGGGGCCTACGAGCAGTACTTC. Its protein product is CASSITAGAYEQYF.

This chain connects TRBV18 to TRBJ1-1, with TRBD1 as a possible D gene (5 bases). Trimming stripped 3 bases from V and 4 bases from J, with 15 bases between. Germline loops: CDR1 KGHSH, CDR2 LQKENI. This CDR3 contains 15 residues. The CDR3 loop is CASSPVSEGSTEAFF. In nucleotides, the CDR3 is TGTGCCAGCTCACCCGTCTCAGAGGGGAGCACTGAAGCTTTCTTT.

This chain uses TRBV3-1 (or the pseudogene TRBV3-2) with TRBJ1-1; D is possibly TRBD1 (5 bases). V was shortened by 10 bases and J by 5 bases, with 17 bases between the two germline ends. This CDR3 region has 13 residues. CDR1 is LGHDT, CDR2 YNNKEL, per germline (reference sequence). CDR3 residues: CATEGQKGTEAFF. The CDR3 DNA sequence: TGTGCCACCGAGGGGCAGAAAGGGACTGAAGCTTTCTTT.

V is TRBV19 and J is TRBJ2-1; 7 bases align to TRBD1. V was clipped by 4 bases and J by 1 base; unmatched bases: 13. The V gene's germline CDR1 is LNHDA and CDR2 SQIVND (reference sequence). The CDR3 is 18 residues long. CDR3 residues: CASSTPPTGVLSYNEQFF. Written as DNA, the CDR3 is TGTGCCAGTAGTACCCCCCCTACAGGGGTCCTTTCCTACAATGAGCAGTTCTTC.

In nucleotides, the CDR3 is TGTGCCAGCAGTCCCCGAGGAAACACCATATATTTT. Its translation is CASSPRGNTIYF. This chain joins TRBV12-3 or TRBV12-4 and TRBJ1-3; no firm D call. The length of the CDR3 is 12 residues. The V end was cut by 5 bases, the J end by 4 bases, with 6 bases between.